This TCR beta chain was obtained from a study of T cells after yellow fever vaccination. Findings of the study overall: Once the booster was given, most primary-vaccination clones reappeared, at more than 95% for CD4 and over 85% for CD8. The secondary response peaked faster, at day 5 versus 15, but was weaker. Highly abundant clonotypes carried over from the bulk population could end up in FACS-sorted repertoires as contaminants. Only a minor proportion of clonotypes was detected across both CD4 and CD8 compartments.

As concerns this clonotype: Its antigen remains unidentified.

J lost 0 bases, V lost 5 bases, and 3 bases had no gene match. Germline assignment: CDR1 DFQATT and CDR2 SNEGSKA (reference sequence). The CDR3 loop spans 15 amino acids. TCRdb reprocessed the 5' RACE reads with MiXCR, giving one entry per CDR3 protein. Here the sample spans hundreds of thousands of distinct CDR3 sequences, roughly an eighth being singletons. The source is a man aged 30 to 39 who received the YFV17D yellow fever vaccine. The chain is built from TRBV20-1 and TRBJ2-2; TRBD2 agrees at 10 bases. Sequences were derived from PBMCs, sampled on the day of the yellow fever booster vaccination. The CDR3, as DNA: TGCAGTGCTGATAGCGGGAGGACGAACACCGGGGAGCTGTTTTTT. Protein: CSADSGRTNTGELFF.